The 8 T cell receptor beta chains below come from one sample, sequenced in a study of post-analysis software for immune sequencing data. Unique molecular identifiers tagged the TCR beta cDNA libraries. TCRdb re-called the PCR reads through MiXCR, storing one row per CDR3 protein. Of over 150,000 distinct CDR3 sequences detected, about 29% appear once; the ten largest clones hold approximately 1.5%. These receptors are not linked to any known antigen. Study-wide results and limits: Controls showed lower frequencies than patients for 5 or 6 TRBV segments, and TRBV5-6, TRBV5-1 and TRBV20-1 were among these.

Material for sequencing was blood. These receptors all come from a girl aged 5-17 years with multiple sclerosis.

This clonotype showed up just a few times. At one end the junction does not follow the germline gene, possibly because of a read error. This chain uses TRBV12-3 or TRBV12-4 with TRBJ2-1, with TRBD2 matching over 8 bases. The CDR3 runs to 17 residues. The CDR3 bases are TGTGCCAGCAGTCCCTTTAGGGCTAGCGGGCGGACCGGGGAGCTGTTCTTC. Its protein product is CASSPFRASGRTGELFF.

V gene TRBV6-2 or TRBV6-3 combines with J gene TRBJ1-5, with D maybe TRBD1 (6 bases). V lost 0 bases and J 4 bases, leaving 16 bases between the germline ends. Per the germline V gene, CDR1 is MNHEY and CDR2 is SVGEGT. The CDR3 sequence is 17 residues long. In DNA form, the CDR3 reads TGTGCCAGCAGTTACTCGGAAGGGGGGGTCGATAATCAGCCCCAGCATTTT. Translated: CASSYSEGGVDNQPQHF.

This clonotype showed up many times. The chain links TRBV6-5 to TRBJ1-2; D gene uncertain. CDR3 length equals 17 residues. The ends were cut back, 2 bases at V and 4 bases at J, with 20 bases in the middle. Germline CDR1 reads MNHEY; CDR2 reads SVGAGI. The DNA for the CDR3 is TGTGCCAGCAGTTACCGGCTGAACGCAAACACCCTCTATGGCTACACCTTC. Translated: CASSYRLNANTLYGYTF.

Remarks on this clonotype: A much larger clone sits a single nucleotide away, making a read error possible. The V call is TRBV7-8, the J call TRBJ2-3; TRBD2 matches at 10 bases. Germline CDR1 SGHVS, CDR2 FQNEAQ. CDR3 length: 14 amino acids. The CDR3: CAGSPGLASDTQYF. The CDR3 DNA follows: TGTGCCGGCAGCCCGGGACTAGCGTCAGATACGCAGTATTTT.

In this sample, this clonotype turned up many times. The rearrangement joins TRBV7-8 to TRBJ2-1; D perhaps matches TRBD2 (7 bases). V lost 5 bases and J 6 bases, leaving 14 bases between the germline ends. This CDR3 spans 14 amino acids. The V gene's germline CDR1 is SGHVS and CDR2 FQNEAQ. CDR3 DNA sequence: TGTGCCAGCAGCCCTCAGGGGAGGGGCAATGAGCAGTTCTTC. As protein: CASSPQGRGNEQFF. The whole variable domain, remainder taken from reference TRBV7-8 and TRBJ2-1, is GAGVSQSPRYKVAKRGQDVALRCDPISGHVSLFWYQQALGQGPEFLTYFQNEAQLDKSGLPSDRFFAERPEGSVSTLKIQRTQQEDSAVYLCASSPQGRGNEQFFGPGTRLTVL.

This clonotype showed up many times. The J gene is TRBJ2-7, the V gene TRBV27, with D possibly matching TRBD2 (6 bases). The CDR3 has 13 amino acids. Looked up from germline, CDR1 is MNHEY and CDR2 is SMNVEV (reference sequence). V was trimmed by 0 bases and J by 6 bases, leaving 9 bases between them. The CDR3 nucleotides read TGTGCCAGCAGTTTATCCCAGGGAGGCGAGCAGTACTTC. This codes for CASSLSQGGEQYF.

This clonotype has just one count. The chain joins TRBV5-1 to TRBJ2-2, with D possibly TRBD1 on 5 matching bases. Trimming took off 2 bases at V and 5 bases at J, with 13 bases between the two ends. This CDR3 has 15 amino acids. Germline CDR1 and CDR2: SGHRS and YFSETQ. CDR3 sequence (DNA): TGCGCCAGCAGCTTAATGAGGTCAGGGACCGGGGAGCTGTTTTTT. Residues: CASSLMRSGTGELFF. Full variable domain (outside the CDR3, taken from reference TRBV5-1 and TRBJ2-2): KAGVTQTPRYLIKTRGQQVTLSCSPISGHRSVSWYQQTPGQGLQFLFEYFSETQRNKGNFPGRFSGRQFSNSRSEMNVSTLELGDSALYLCASSLMRSGTGELFFGEGSRLTVL.

As for this clonotype: Since a much larger clone is just one base distant, this may be a read error. This chain joins TRBV12-3 or TRBV12-4 and TRBJ2-3; D may be TRBD2 (6 bases). The V and J ends lost 5 bases and 10 bases respectively, with 19 bases between them. The CDR3 is made up of 14 amino acids. CDR3 nucleotides: TGTGCCAGCAGTGCCAGCCTAGCGTCTGATGCGCAGTATTTT. It yields the protein CASSASLASDAQYF.